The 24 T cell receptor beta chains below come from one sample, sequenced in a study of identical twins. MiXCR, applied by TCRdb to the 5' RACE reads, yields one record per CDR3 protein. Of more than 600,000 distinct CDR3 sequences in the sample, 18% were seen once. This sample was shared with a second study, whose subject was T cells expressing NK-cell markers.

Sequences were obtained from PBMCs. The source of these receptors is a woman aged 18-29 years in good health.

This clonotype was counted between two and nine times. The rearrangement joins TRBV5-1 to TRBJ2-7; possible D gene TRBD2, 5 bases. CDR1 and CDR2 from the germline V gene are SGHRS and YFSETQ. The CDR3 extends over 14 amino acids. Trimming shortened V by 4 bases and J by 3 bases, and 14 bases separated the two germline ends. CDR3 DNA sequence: TGCGCCAGCAGCGGCGGACTTTCTATCTACGAGCAGTACTTC. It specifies CASSGGLSIYEQYF.

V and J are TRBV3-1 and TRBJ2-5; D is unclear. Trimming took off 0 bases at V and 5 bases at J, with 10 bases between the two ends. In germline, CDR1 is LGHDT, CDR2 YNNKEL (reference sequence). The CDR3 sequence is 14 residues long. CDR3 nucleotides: TGTGCCAGCAGCCAAGATACCCGTCGGGAGACCCAGTACTTC. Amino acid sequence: CASSQDTRRETQYF.

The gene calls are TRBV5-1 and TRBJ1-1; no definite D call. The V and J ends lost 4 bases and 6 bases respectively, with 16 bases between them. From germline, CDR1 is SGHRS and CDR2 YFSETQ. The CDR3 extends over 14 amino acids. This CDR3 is CASSVETGIAEAFF. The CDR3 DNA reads TGCGCCAGCAGCGTTGAGACGGGAATCGCTGAAGCTTTCTTT.

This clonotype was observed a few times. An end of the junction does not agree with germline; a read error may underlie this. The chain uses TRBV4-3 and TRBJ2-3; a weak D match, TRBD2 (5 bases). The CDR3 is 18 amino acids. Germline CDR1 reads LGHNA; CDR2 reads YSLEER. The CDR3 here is CASSQDPTRAYSRDTRYF. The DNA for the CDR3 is TGCGCCAGCAGCCAAGATCCTACTAGAGCTTACTCCAGAGATACGCGGTATTTT.

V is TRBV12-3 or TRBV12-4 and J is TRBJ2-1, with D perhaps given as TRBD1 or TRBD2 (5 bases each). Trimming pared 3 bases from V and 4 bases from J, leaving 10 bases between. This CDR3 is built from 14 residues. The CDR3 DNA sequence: TGTGCCAGCAGTTTTGGGGACGGGTACAATGAGCAGTTCTTC. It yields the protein CASSFGDGYNEQFF.

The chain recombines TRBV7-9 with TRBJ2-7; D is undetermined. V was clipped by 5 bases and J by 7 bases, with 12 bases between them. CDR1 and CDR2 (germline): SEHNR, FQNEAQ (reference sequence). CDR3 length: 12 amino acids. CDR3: CASSRAPREQYF. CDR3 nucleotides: TGTGCCAGCAGCCGCGCCCCGAGGGAGCAGTACTTC.

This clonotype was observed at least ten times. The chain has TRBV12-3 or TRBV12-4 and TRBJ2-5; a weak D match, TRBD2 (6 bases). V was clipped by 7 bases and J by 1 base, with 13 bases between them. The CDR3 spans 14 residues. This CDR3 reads CASNRRGPQETQYF. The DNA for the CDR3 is TGTGCCAGCAATCGGAGGGGTCCCCAAGAGACCCAGTACTTC.

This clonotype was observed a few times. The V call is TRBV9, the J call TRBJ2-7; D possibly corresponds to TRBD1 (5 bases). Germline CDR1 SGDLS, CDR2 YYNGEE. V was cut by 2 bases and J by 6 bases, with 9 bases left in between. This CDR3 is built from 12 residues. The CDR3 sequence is CASSVLQGEQYF. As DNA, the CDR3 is TGTGCCAGCAGCGTTCTCCAGGGCGAGCAGTACTTC.

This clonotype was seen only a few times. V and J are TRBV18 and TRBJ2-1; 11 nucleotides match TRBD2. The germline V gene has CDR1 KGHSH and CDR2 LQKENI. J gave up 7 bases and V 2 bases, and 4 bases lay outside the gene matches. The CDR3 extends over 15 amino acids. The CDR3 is CASSPTSGSRNEQFF. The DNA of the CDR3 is TGTGCCAGCTCACCAACTAGCGGGAGTAGGAATGAGCAGTTCTTC.

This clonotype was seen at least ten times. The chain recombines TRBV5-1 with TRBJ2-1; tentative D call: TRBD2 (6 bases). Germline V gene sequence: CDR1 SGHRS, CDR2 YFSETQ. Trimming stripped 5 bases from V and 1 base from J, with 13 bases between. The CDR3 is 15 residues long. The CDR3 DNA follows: TGCGCCAGCAGGTTAGCGGACACTTCCTACAATGAGCAGTTCTTC. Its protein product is CASRLADTSYNEQFF.

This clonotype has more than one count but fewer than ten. The CDR3: CASSPPRGAETQYF. The CDR3 DNA sequence: TGTGCCAGCAGCCCCCCCCGGGGGGCGGAGACCCAGTACTTC. The chain links TRBV7-9 to TRBJ2-5, with D possibly TRBD2 on 7 matching bases. Germline lookup yields CDR1 SEHNR and CDR2 FQNEAQ (reference sequence). The CDR3 spans 14 residues. The V and J ends lost 5 bases and 5 bases respectively, with 15 bases between them.

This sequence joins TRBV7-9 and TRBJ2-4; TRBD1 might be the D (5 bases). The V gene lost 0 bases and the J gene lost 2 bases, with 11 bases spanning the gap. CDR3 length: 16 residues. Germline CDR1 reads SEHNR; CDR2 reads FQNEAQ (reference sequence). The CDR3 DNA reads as TGTGCCAGCAGCTTAGCGCTTTCAGGGACCAAAAACATTCAGTACTTC. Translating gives CASSLALSGTKNIQYF.

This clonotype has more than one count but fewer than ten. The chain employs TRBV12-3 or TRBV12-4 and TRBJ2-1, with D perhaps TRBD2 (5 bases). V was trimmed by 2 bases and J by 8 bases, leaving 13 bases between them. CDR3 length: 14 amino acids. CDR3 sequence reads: CASSLLLGVDEQFF. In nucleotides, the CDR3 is TGTGCCAGCAGTTTATTACTCGGGGTAGATGAGCAGTTCTTC.

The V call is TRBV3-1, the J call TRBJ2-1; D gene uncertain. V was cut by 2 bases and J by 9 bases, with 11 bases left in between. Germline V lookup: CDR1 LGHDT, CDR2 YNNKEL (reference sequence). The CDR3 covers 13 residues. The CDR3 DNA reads TGTGCCAGCAGCCAACTGTCCGTGGGTGAGCAGTTCTTC. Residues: CASSQLSVGEQFF.

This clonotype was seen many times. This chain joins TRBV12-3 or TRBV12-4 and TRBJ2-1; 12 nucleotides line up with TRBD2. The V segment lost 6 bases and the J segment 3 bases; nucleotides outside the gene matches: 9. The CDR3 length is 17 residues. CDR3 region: CASSSMALAGGYNEQFF. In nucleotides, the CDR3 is TGTGCCAGCAGCTCCATGGCACTAGCGGGGGGCTACAATGAGCAGTTCTTC.

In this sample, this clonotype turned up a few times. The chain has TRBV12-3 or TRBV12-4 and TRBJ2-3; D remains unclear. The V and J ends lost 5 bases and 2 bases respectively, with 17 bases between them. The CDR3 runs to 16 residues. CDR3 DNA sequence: TGTGCCAGCAGTCCGCGGAGCGACCTTGCCACAGATACGCAGTATTTT. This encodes CASSPRSDLATDTQYF.

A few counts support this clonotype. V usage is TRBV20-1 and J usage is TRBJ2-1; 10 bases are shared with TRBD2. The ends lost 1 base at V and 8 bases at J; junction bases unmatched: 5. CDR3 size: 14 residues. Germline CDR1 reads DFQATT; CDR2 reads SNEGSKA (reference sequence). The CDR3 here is CSARGPSGGDEQFF. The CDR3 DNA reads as TGCAGTGCTAGAGGCCCTAGCGGGGGAGATGAGCAGTTCTTC.

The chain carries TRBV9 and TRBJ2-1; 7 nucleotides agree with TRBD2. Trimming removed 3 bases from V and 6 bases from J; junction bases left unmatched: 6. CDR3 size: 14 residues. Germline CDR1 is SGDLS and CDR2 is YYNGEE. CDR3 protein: CASSAQGLLNEQFF. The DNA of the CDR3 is TGTGCCAGCAGCGCCCAGGGACTACTCAATGAGCAGTTCTTC. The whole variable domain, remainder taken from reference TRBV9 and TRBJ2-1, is DSGVTQTPKHLITATGQRVTLRCSPRSGDLSVYWYQQSLDQGLQFLIQYYNGEERAKGNILERFSAQQFPDLHSELNLSSLELGDSALYFCASSAQGLLNEQFFGPGTRLTVL.

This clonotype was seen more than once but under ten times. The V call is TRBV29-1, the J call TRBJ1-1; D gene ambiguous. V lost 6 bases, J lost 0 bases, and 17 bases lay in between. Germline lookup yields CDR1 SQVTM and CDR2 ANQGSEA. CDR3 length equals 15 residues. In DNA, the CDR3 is TGCAGCGTAGAACGACCGGGTCTCATGAACACTGAAGCTTTCTTT. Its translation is CSVERPGLMNTEAFF.

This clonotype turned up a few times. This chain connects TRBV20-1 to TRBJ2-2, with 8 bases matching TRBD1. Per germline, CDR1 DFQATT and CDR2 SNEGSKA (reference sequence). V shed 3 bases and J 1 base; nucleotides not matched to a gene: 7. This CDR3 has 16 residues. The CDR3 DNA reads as TGCAGTGCTAGTTCCGGACAGGGAAAGAACACCGGGGAGCTGTTTTTT. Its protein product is CSASSGQGKNTGELFF.

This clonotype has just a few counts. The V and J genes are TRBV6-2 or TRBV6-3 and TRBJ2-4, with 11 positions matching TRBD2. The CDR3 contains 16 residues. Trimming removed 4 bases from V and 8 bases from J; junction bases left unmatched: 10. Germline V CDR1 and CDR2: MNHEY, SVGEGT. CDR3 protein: CASSSLLAGEFDIQYF. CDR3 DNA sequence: TGTGCCAGCAGTTCCTTACTAGCGGGAGAATTCGACATTCAGTACTTC.

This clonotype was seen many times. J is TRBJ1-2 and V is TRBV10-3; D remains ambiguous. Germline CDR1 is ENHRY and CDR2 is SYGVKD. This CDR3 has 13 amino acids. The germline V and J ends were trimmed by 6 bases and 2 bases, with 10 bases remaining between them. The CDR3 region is CAISSGINYGYTF. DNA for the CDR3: TGTGCCATCAGCTCCGGGATAAACTATGGCTACACCTTC.

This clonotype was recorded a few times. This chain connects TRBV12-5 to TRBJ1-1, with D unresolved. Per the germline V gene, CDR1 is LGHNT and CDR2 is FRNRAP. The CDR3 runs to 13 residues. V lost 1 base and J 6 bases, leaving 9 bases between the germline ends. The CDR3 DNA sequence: TGTGCTAGTGGTTTGGCCCCGCCGGCTGAAGCTTTCTTT. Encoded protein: CASGLAPPAEAFF.

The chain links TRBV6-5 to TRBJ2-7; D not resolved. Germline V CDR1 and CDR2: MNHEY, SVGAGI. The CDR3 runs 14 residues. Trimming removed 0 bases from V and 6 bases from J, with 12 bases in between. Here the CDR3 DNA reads TGTGCCAGCAGTTACTCCCGGGCGGCTCGCGAGCAGTACTTC. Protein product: CASSYSRAAREQYF.